The rows below give T cell receptor beta chains drawn from one sample of a study of long-term antiretroviral therapy in people with HIV. The method was immunoSEQ multiplex PCR; TCRdb's version includes in-frame clones alone and lacks a portion of them. The sample records roughly 50,000 clones, around 84% being singletons. Sequenced material: unsorted PBMCs, taken 0.8 years after starting antiretroviral therapy. The origin of the receptors is a woman between 18 and 30 years old with HIV. The CDR3 runs from the conserved cysteine through the conserved F or W. The D gene is left open where the match is weak. For some rows the clone size is stated as once, few or many, or as a class when expanded; others skip it.

v_gene	abundance	j_gene	d_gene	CDR3aa	CDR3nt
TRBV29-1	.	TRBJ2-5	TRBD1	CSVPGGASETQYF	TGCAGCGTTCCAGGGGGCGCGTCTGAGACCCAGTACTTC
TRBV28	once	TRBJ2-3	.	CASSPSGGHVDTQYF	TGTGCCAGCAGCCCCTCCGGGGGGCATGTAGATACGCAGTATTTT
TRBV5-6	.	TRBJ1-4	.	CASSSSGTPWEKLFF	TGTGCCAGCAGCTCATCCGGGACCCCGTGGGAAAAACTGTTTTTT
TRBV4-1	.	TRBJ2-2	TRBD2	CASSQIGGGGLNTGELFF	TGCGCCAGCAGTCAGATCGGGGGCGGGGGGCTGAACACCGGGGAGCTGTTTTTT
TRBV5-1	.	TRBJ2-6	.	CASSPNPSGANVLTF	TGCGCCAGCAGCCCTAACCCCTCGGGGGCCAACGTCCTGACTTTC
TRBV28	.	TRBJ1-5	.	CASSLPGPQGAQHF	TGTGCCAGCAGTTTACCCGGACCCCAGGGAGCCCAGCATTTT
TRBV15	.	TRBJ1-5	.	CATSRDWAGAQPQHF	TGTGCCACCAGCAGAGATTGGGCAGGGGCCCAGCCCCAGCATTTT
TRBV13	.	TRBJ2-7	TRBD2	CASAPGLAAYEQYF	TGTGCCAGCGCTCCGGGACTAGCGGCCTACGAGCAGTACTTC
TRBV28	.	TRBJ1-5	.	CASSFRREEGQPQHF	TGTGCCAGCAGTTTTCGCAGGGAGGAGGGTCAGCCCCAGCATTTT
TRBV7-9	.	TRBJ1-1	.	CASIRGEAFF	TGTGCCAGCATCCGGGGTGAAGCTTTCTTT
TRBV6-5	.	TRBJ2-5	TRBD2	CASSLGGGRETQYF	TGTGCCAGCAGTTTGGGGGGAGGGCGTGAGACCCAGTACTTC